This T cell receptor (beta chain) was sequenced in a study of blood T cell repertoires in COVID-19. The method was immunoSEQ multiplex PCR; TCRdb's version includes in-frame clones alone and lacks a portion of them. The sample holds fewer than 250,000 clones, roughly 91% seen once. This clone occurred once. Germline loops: CDR1 SGHVS, CDR2 FNYEAQ. The CDR3 contains 15 residues. V shed 5 bases, J shed 5 bases, and the junction held 7 bases outside the gene matches. The source of this sequence is a man aged 25 to 40 in a cohort exposed to, infected with or recovered from COVID-19 (not recorded which). What was sequenced was PBMCs or T cells enriched from blood (not recorded which). This chain connects TRBV7-6 to TRBJ2-7; 12 bases fit TRBD2. As DNA, the CDR3 is TGTGCCAGCAGCCCTAGCGGGAGGGTGGGCGACGAGCAGTACTTC. Protein product: CASSPSGRVGDEQYF.